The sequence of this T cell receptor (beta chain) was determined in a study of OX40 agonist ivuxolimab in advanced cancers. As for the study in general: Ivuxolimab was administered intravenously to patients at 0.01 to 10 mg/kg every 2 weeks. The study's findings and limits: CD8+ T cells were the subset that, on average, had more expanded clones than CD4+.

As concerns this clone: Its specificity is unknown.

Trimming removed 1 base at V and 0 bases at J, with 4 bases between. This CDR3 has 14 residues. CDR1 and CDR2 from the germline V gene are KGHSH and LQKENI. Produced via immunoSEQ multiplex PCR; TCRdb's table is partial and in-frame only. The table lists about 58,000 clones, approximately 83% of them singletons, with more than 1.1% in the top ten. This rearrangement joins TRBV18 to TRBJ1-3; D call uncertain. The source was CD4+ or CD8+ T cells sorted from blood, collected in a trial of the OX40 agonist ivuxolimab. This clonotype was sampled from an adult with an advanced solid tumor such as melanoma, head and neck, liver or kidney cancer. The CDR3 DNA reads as TGTGCCAGCTCACCACAGGACTCTGGAAACACCATATATTTT. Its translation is CASSPQDSGNTIYF.